The rows below give T cell receptor beta chains drawn from one sample of a study of cytomegalovirus exposure and HLA in healthy donors. Using immunoSEQ multiplex PCR, the repertoire was profiled, and TCRdb retains in-frame clones only, with some absent. The sample consists of about 160,000 clones, approximately 86% of them appearing once. The sample taken for sequencing was PBMCs. The receptors derive from a woman aged 18-35 years in good health and CMV-seronegative. Both conserved end residues are part of each CDR3. A D gene is named only where the DNA matches it firmly. Some rows have no size entry. The others give once, few or many, or a class for an expanded clone.

>15|TRBJ2-7|TRBV6-6|NA|once
TGTGCCAGCAGTTACTCCCCCGGTGACAACTACGAGCAGTACTTC
CASSYSPGDNYEQYF
>20|TRBJ2-3|TRBV21-1|NA|NA
TGTGCCAGCAGCCCCCATGAGGGACTAGCGGGGGGCGGGCCCGCAGATACGCAGTATTTT
CASSPHEGLAGGGPADTQYF
>15|TRBJ1-3|TRBV18|NA|NA
TGTGCCAGCTCACCACAGGCGGCCTCTGGAAACACCATATATTTT
CASSPQAASGNTIYF
>13|TRBJ1-2|TRBV28|TRBD1|NA
TGTGCCAGCAGCTTACAGGGGAACTATGGCTACACCTTC
CASSLQGNYGYTF
>18|TRBJ2-1|TRBV7-8|TRBD2|NA
TGTGCCAGCAGCTCTATCTCGACTAGCGGGATTCCTTACAATGAGCAGTTCTTC
CASSSISTSGIPYNEQFF
>15|TRBJ1-2|TRBV5-6|NA|NA
TGTGCCAGCACGCACACCCTTAGACGGGGATATGGCTACACCTTC
CASTHTLRRGYGYTF
>14|TRBJ1-4|TRBV30|NA|NA
TGTGCCTGGGATTCAGGGCTGACTAATGAAAAACTGTTTTTT
CAWDSGLTNEKLFF
>12|TRBJ1-2|TRBV9|NA|NA
TGTGCCAGCAGTGCGACAGATTATGGCTACACCTTC
CASSATDYGYTF
>13|TRBJ2-7|TRBV28|NA|few
TGTGCCAGCAAAGGAACTAGCAGTTACGAGCAGTACTTC
CASKGTSSYEQYF
>16|TRBJ2-7|TRBV28|TRBD2|NA
TGTGCCAGCAGTTTACTGGTTAGCGGGGTCCGTTACGAGCAGTACTTC
CASSLLVSGVRYEQYF
>13|TRBJ2-7|TRBV7-9|NA|NA
TGTGCCAGCAGCTTAGGTGAAGCGGACGAGCAGTACTTC
CASSLGEADEQYF
>14|TRBJ1-2|TRBV2|NA|once
TGTGCCAGCAGTGTAACCAGCACAGAATATGGCTACACCTTC
CASSVTSTEYGYTF
>11|TRBJ1-2|TRBV7-9|NA|NA
TGTGCCAGCAGACTCGAGGGTGGCTACACCTTC
CASRLEGGYTF
>14|TRBJ1-4|TRBV5-1|TRBD1|few
TGCGCCAGCAGCTTTGGACAGGGGAGTGAAAAACTGTTTTTT
CASSFGQGSEKLFF
>15|TRBJ2-2|TRBV5-4|TRBD2|NA
TGTGCCAGCAGCGCGATAGCGGGAGCGACCGGGGAGCTGTTTTTT
CASSAIAGATGELFF
>15|TRBJ1-2|TRBV6-1|TRBD1|few
TGTGCCAGCAGTGAGGGACAGGGCCGCTACTATGGCTACACCTTC
CASSEGQGRYYGYTF
>14|TRBJ2-3|TRBV30|TRBD2|NA
TGTGCCTGGAATCGGGGGGGAGGGCCGAGTACGCAGTATTTT
CAWNRGGGPSTQYF
>15|TRBJ1-4|TRBV6-6|NA|NA
TGTGCCAGCAGTTCCTTGGACACAAGTAATGAAAAACTGTTTTTT
CASSSLDTSNEKLFF
>17|TRBJ1-5|TRBV5-6|NA|NA
TGTGCCAGCAGCTTGTTTGCGCGGGGACGGAGTAATGGGCCCCAGCATTTT
CASSLFARGRSNGPQHF
>13|TRBJ2-2|TRBV2|NA|NA
TGTGCCAGCAGTCAAGTGGAGACCGGGGAGCTGTTTTTT
CASSQVETGELFF
>13|TRBJ2-5|TRBV5-4|NA|NA
TGTGCCAGCAGCCCCTCCGGGGGAGAGACCCAGTACTTC
CASSPSGGETQYF
>18|TRBJ1-6|TRBV27|TRBD1|NA
TGTGCCAGTCGTCCGGTGTTTTTCGGACAGGGAGGGAATTCACCCCTCCACTTT
CASRPVFFGQGGNSPLHF
>11|TRBJ1-1|TRBV28|TRBD1|few
TGTGCCAGCAACGGACAGGTTGAAGCTTTCTTT
CASNGQVEAFF
>13|TRBJ2-7|TRBV27|NA|NA
TGTGCCAGCAGTTTACAGGTTGGCTACGAGCAGTACTTC
CASSLQVGYEQYF
>16|TRBJ1-1|TRBV2|TRBD1|NA
TGTGCCAGCGTTTGGGGACAGGGGGCGGGGGGCACTGAAGCTTTCTTT
CASVWGQGAGGTEAFF
>12|TRBJ2-7|TRBV6-1|NA|NA
TGTGCCAGCAGTCGGTCCCCCAACGAGCAGTACTTC
CASSRSPNEQYF
>16|TRBJ2-7|TRBV6-4|TRBD1|NA
TGTGCCAGCAGTGGCCGGAGGACAGGGGGCATTGACGAGCAGTACTTC
CASSGRRTGGIDEQYF
>16|TRBJ2-4|TRBV4-2|TRBD2|NA
TGTGCCAGCAGCCTCCTGACTAGCGGGGGCAAAAACATTCAGTACTTC
CASSLLTSGGKNIQYF
>13|TRBJ1-5|TRBV6-5|TRBD1|NA
TGTGCCAGCAGTCGACAGGGAGATCAGCCCCAGCATTTT
CASSRQGDQPQHF
>13|TRBJ2-7|TRBV2|NA|NA
TGTGCCAGCAAAGGGGGTTCCCGATGGGAGCAGTACTTC
CASKGGSRWEQYF
>15|TRBJ1-2|TRBV27|TRBD1|NA
TGTGCCAGCAGTTCCCGAAAACAGGGGATCTATGGCTACACCTTC
CASSSRKQGIYGYTF
>18|TRBJ2-1|TRBV4-1|TRBD2|NA
TGCGCCAGCAGCCAAGAGGAACTAGCGGGTCGCTCCTACAATGAGCAGTTCTTC
CASSQEELAGRSYNEQFF
>12|TRBJ1-1|TRBV6-5|NA|few
TGTGCCAGCCAAATGAGTAACACTGAAGCTTTCTTT
CASQMSNTEAFF
>14|TRBJ2-1|TRBV5-4|NA|NA
TGTGCCAGCAGCTGGAGCGCCGGGGGTAATGAGCAGTTCTTC
CASSWSAGGNEQFF
>14|TRBJ1-5|TRBV2|NA|few
TGTGCCAGCAGCGATACAGCCAGCAATCAGCCCCAGCATTTT
CASSDTASNQPQHF